The rows below give T cell receptor beta chains drawn from one sample of a study of vaccination and CD4 T cells after COVID-19. These receptors' antigens are unknown. TCRdb analysed the PCR reads with MiXCR anew, one entry per CDR3 protein. The sample lists some 16,000 distinct CDR3 sequences, 35% to 50% occurring once. Sequencing was performed on CD4+ T cells from blood, cultured in vitro, taken after SARS-CoV-2 vaccination. Every receptor here comes from a human donor who had recovered from COVID-19. The conserved cysteine and the conserved F or W are not part of the CDR3 here.

CDR3: SASSRGGPGQETQY
J: TRBJ2-5
V: TRBV20-1

CDR3: ASSKAYSRTDSGYT
J: TRBJ1-2
V: TRBV21-1

CDR3: ASRLSLETGELF
J: TRBJ2-2
V: TRBV2

CDR3: ASRQVARQYEQY
J: TRBJ2-7
V: TRBV5-1

CDR3: ASSLAGQGEKLF
J: TRBJ1-4
V: TRBV12-3/TRBV12-4

CDR3: ASSPGRRGYEQY
J: TRBJ2-7
V: TRBV7-3

CDR3: ASSQADYSGNTIY
J: TRBJ1-3
V: TRBV4-3

CDR3: ASSHGGLGGYEQY
J: TRBJ2-7
V: TRBV5-8

CDR3: ASSVRTNTEAF
J: TRBJ1-1
V: TRBV6-4

CDR3: ASSFGTPRTDTQY
J: TRBJ2-3
V: TRBV7-9

CDR3: AIGQGARDTQY
J: TRBJ2-3
V: TRBV10-3

CDR3: ASSPQSSTDTQY
J: TRBJ2-3
V: TRBV18

CDR3: ASSWGLAEYNEQF
J: TRBJ2-1
V: TRBV7-2

CDR3: ATSRDPLEGEQF
J: TRBJ2-1
V: TRBV15

CDR3: ASSSQVNQPQH
J: TRBJ1-5
V: TRBV7-2

CDR3: ATSDPRGGNQPQH
J: TRBJ1-5
V: TRBV24-1

CDR3: ASSRSGGYYEQY
J: TRBJ2-7
V: TRBV6-1

CDR3: ASRLARETASGRYRGYNEQF
J: TRBJ2-1
V: TRBV7-2

CDR3: ASSLNAGYRAF
J: TRBJ1-1
V: TRBV28

CDR3: ASSLGRTTNEKLF
J: TRBJ1-4
V: TRBV7-9

CDR3: ASSPQGSGNQPQH
J: TRBJ1-5
V: TRBV6-1

CDR3: ASSSTAGGAWGQPQH
J: TRBJ1-5
V: TRBV28

CDR3: ASTRTGRSNQPQH
J: TRBJ1-5
V: TRBV6-2/TRBV6-3

CDR3: ATSEKPTDTQY
J: TRBJ2-3
V: TRBV15

CDR3: ASSDWGSGEKLF
J: TRBJ1-4
V: TRBV2

CDR3: ASSFAPSSGNTIY
J: TRBJ1-3
V: TRBV5-1

CDR3: ASSGGNTDTQY
J: TRBJ2-3
V: TRBV7-2

CDR3: ASSPGLAGWNEQF
J: TRBJ2-1
V: TRBV18

CDR3: ASSQVGGKNIQY
J: TRBJ2-4
V: TRBV4-1

CDR3: SARPGGANYNEQF
J: TRBJ2-1
V: TRBV20-1

CDR3: SARDLGLAHNEQF
J: TRBJ2-1
V: TRBV20-1

CDR3: ASSSRTGDYGYT
J: TRBJ1-2
V: TRBV6-1

CDR3: ASSLDAAGAQPQH
J: TRBJ1-5
V: TRBV7-2

CDR3: ASSLGGRPRGAQH
J: TRBJ1-5
V: TRBV28

CDR3: ASSEANQPQH
J: TRBJ1-5
V: TRBV6-1

CDR3: ASSLGLAGTNTGELF
J: TRBJ2-2
V: TRBV7-8

CDR3: ASSPPGLSGNTIY
J: TRBJ1-3
V: TRBV6-1

CDR3: ASSLRRGQRTGELF
J: TRBJ2-2
V: TRBV7-8

CDR3: SARPGGNTDTQY
J: TRBJ2-3
V: TRBV20-1

CDR3: ASSRKTSGYNEQF
J: TRBJ2-1
V: TRBV5-8

CDR3: SARRTGRAPGEYEQY
J: TRBJ2-7
V: TRBV20-1

CDR3: ASSEIKGRGEAF
J: TRBJ1-1
V: TRBV25-1

CDR3: ATSKRPAELF
J: TRBJ2-2
V: TRBV28

CDR3: ASRLSGRSYNEQF
J: TRBJ2-1
V: TRBV6-2/TRBV6-3

CDR3: ASSDSGRARETQY
J: TRBJ2-5
V: TRBV2

CDR3: ASSLGQGSNQPQH
J: TRBJ1-5
V: TRBV28

CDR3: SARGPSGRVFNEQF
J: TRBJ2-1
V: TRBV20-1

CDR3: ASSGTGGGADTQY
J: TRBJ2-3
V: TRBV19

CDR3: AISEVSGKYEQY
J: TRBJ2-7
V: TRBV10-3